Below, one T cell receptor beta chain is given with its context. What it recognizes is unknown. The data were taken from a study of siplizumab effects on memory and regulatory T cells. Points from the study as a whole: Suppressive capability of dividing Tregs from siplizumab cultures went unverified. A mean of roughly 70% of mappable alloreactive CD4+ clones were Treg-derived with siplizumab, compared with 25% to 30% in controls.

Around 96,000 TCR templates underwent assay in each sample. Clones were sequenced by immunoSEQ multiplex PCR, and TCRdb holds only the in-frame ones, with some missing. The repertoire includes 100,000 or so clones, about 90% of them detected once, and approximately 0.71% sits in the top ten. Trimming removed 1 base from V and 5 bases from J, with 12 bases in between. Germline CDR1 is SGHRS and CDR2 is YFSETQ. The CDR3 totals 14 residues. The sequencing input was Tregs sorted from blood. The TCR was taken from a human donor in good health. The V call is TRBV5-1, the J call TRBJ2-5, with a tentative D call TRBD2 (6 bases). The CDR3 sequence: CASSLNIGGETQYF. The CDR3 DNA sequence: TGCGCCAGCAGCTTGAATATCGGAGGGGAGACCCAGTACTTC.